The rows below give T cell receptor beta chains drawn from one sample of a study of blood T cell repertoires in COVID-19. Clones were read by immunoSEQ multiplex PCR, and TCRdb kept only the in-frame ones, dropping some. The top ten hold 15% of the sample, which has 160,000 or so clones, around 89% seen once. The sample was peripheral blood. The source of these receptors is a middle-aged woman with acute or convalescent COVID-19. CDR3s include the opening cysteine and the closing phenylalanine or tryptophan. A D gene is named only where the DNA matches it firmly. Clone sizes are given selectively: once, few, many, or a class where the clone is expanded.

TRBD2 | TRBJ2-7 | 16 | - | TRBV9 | TGTGCCAGCAGCGTAGGCGCTAGCGGGAGTTACCACGAGCAGTACTTC | CASSVGASGSYHEQYF
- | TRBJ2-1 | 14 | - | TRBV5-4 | TGTGCCAGCAGCTTGCTCGGGGTCTACAATGAGCAGTTCTTC | CASSLLGVYNEQFF
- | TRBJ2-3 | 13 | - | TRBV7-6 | TGTGCCAGCAGCCCCGGGGGTTCGAATACGCAGTATTTT | CASSPGGSNTQYF
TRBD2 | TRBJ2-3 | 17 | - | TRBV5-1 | TGCGCCAGCAGCTTCTACGGAGCGGGGGGGCTAGCAGATACGCAGTATTTT | CASSFYGAGGLADTQYF
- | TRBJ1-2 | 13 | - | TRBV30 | TGTGCCTGGAGCCCTGGACACGGAGATGGCTACACCTTC | CAWSPGHGDGYTF
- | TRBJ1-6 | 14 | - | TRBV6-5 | TGTGCCAGCAGTAGGAGCTCCTATAATTCACCCCTCCACTTT | CASSRSSYNSPLHF
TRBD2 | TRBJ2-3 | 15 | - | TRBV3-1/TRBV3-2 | TGTGCCAGCAGCCCGGCGACTAGCGGGGGAGGTACGCAGTATTTT | CASSPATSGGGTQYF
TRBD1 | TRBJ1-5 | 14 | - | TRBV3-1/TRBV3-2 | TGTGCCAGCAGCTGGGGACAGGACAATCAGCCCCAGCATTTT | CASSWGQDNQPQHF
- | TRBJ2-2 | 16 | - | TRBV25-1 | TGTGCCAGCAGTGATCAGGGGACGGTAAACACCGGGGAGCTGTTTTTT | CASSDQGTVNTGELFF
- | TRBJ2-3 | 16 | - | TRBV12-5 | TGTGCTAGTGGTTTGGACCAGGACTGGTCTCTGGATACGCAGTATTTT | CASGLDQDWSLDTQYF
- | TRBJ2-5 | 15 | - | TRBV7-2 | TGTGCCAGCAGCGCGGGACCCACATACCAAGAGACCCAGTACTTC | CASSAGPTYQETQYF
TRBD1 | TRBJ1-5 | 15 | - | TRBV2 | TGTGCCAGCCAAGAAGAACAGGGGCGACGGCAGCCCCAGCATTTT | CASQEEQGRRQPQHF
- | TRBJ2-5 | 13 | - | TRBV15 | TGTGCCACCAGCAGAGCCCCAGAAGAGACCCAGTACTTC | CATSRAPEETQYF
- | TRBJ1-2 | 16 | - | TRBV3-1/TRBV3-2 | TGTGCCAGCAGCCAAGCGTCTGGGAGGATAAGCTATGGCTACACCTTC | CASSQASGRISYGYTF
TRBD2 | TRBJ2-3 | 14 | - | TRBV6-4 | TGTGCCAGCAGTGAGTCGGGAGGGAGAGATACGCAGTATTTT | CASSESGGRDTQYF
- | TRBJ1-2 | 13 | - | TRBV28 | TGTGCCAGCATGTTCAGGGGATACTATGGCTACACCTTC | CASMFRGYYGYTF
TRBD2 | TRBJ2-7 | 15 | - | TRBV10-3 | TGTGCCATCAGTGGGGGACTAGCGTCAACCTACGAGCAGTACTTC | CAISGGLASTYEQYF
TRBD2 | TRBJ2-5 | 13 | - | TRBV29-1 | TGCAGCGTTGAGGCTAGCGGGGAAGAGACCCAGTACTTC | CSVEASGEETQYF
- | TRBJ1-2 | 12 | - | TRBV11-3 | TGTGCCAGCAGCCACGACACGTATGGCTACACCTTC | CASSHDTYGYTF
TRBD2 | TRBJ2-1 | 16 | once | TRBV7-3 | TGTGCCAGCAGCTTAATGCGGGGGGGCCTTTGGGATGAGCAGTTCTTC | CASSLMRGGLWDEQFF
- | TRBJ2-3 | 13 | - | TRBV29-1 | TGCAGCGTTGAGTGGCAGAACACAGATACGCAGTATTTT | CSVEWQNTDTQYF
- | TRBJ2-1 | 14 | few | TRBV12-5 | TGTGCTAGTGGTTTGGGAGCCCCCTACAATGAGCAGTTCTTC | CASGLGAPYNEQFF
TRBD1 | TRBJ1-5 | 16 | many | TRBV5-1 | TGCGCCAGCAGCTTGGGGGATCGACAGGGAGGTCAGCCCCAGCATTTT | CASSLGDRQGGQPQHF
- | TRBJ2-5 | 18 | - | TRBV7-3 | TGTGCCAGCAGCTTCTCCTACGGGGTCAGGGGCCACCAAGAGACCCAGTACTTC | CASSFSYGVRGHQETQYF
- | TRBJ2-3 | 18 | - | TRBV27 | TGTGCCAGCAGTTTCTCCCCCCAACGGTTTTTAGGCACAGATACGCAGTATTTT | CASSFSPQRFLGTDTQYF
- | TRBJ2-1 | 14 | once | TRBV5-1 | TGCGCCAGCACCACTGAGTACGGCTACAATGAGCAGTTCTTC | CASTTEYGYNEQFF
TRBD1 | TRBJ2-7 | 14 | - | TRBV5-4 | TGTGCCAGCAGCTTGGGGACAGGTACCTACGAGCAGTACTTC | CASSLGTGTYEQYF
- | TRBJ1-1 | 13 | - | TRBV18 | TGTGCCAGCTCACCAGAGGCAGATACTGAAGCTTTCTTT | CASSPEADTEAFF
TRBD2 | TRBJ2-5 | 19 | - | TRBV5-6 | TGTGCCAGCAGCTTGGCTCGGCCCCTTTGGGCTAGCGGGAGTGAGACCCAGTACTTC | CASSLARPLWASGSETQYF
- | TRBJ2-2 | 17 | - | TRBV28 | TGTGCCAGCAGTCCCCCGGGGAAGCGGGCGAACACCGGGGAGCTGTTTTTT | CASSPPGKRANTGELFF
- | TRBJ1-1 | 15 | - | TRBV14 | TGTGCCAGCAGCCAAGCTTGGGGGCAAGACACTGAAGCTTTCTTT | CASSQAWGQDTEAFF
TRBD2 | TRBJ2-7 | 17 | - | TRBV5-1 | TGCGCCAGCAGCTTGGGGACTAGCGGGAAGAGCTCCTACGAGCAGTACTTC | CASSLGTSGKSSYEQYF
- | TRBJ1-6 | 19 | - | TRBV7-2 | TGTGCCAGCAGCTTATTCGGGGTGGGACAAAATTCCTATAATTCACCCCTCCACTTT | CASSLFGVGQNSYNSPLHF
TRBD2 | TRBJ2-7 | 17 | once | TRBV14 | TGTGCCAGCAGCCCGACGCCGGGACTAGCGGGAGCTTACGAGCAGTACTTC | CASSPTPGLAGAYEQYF
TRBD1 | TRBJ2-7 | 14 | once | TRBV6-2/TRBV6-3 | TGTGCCAGCAGTTACGGACAGGGTGCCTACGAGCAGTACTTC | CASSYGQGAYEQYF
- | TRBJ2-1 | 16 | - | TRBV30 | TGTGCCTGGAGTGCTGAGGTAGAATTCACCTACAATGAGCAGTTCTTC | CAWSAEVEFTYNEQFF
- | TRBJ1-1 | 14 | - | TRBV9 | TGTGCCAGCAGTAGGGGTGAGGTGAACACTGAAGCTTTCTTT | CASSRGEVNTEAFF
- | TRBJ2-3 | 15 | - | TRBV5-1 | TGCGCCAGCAGCTTGGGTCAGGGCAGCACAGATACGCAGTATTTT | CASSLGQGSTDTQYF
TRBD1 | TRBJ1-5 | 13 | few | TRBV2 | TGTGCCAGCAAGGGACAGGGGTTTCAGCCCCAGCATTTT | CASKGQGFQPQHF
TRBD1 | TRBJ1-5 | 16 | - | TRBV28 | TGTGCCAGCAGTTTATGGACCGGGACAGGGATCCAGCCCCAGCATTTT | CASSLWTGTGIQPQHF
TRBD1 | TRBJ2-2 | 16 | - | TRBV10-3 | TGTGCCATCAGTGCCGGACAGGAACTGAACACCGGGGAGCTGTTTTTT | CAISAGQELNTGELFF
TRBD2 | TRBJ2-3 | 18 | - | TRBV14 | TGTGCCAGCAGCCAAGAATATCTAGCGGGGGGGCCATGGGATACGCAGTATTTT | CASSQEYLAGGPWDTQYF
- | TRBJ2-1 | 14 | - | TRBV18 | TGTGCCAGCTCACCGGGGGACTTTTACAATGAGCAGTTCTTC | CASSPGDFYNEQFF
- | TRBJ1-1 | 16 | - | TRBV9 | TGTGCCAGCAGCGTAGACCAGGGCATGATGAACACTGAAGCTTTCTTT | CASSVDQGMMNTEAFF